Following are 20 T cell receptor beta chains from one sample sequenced in a study of blood T cell repertoires in COVID-19. Data came from immunoSEQ multiplex PCR; TCRdb stores just in-frame clones and leaves some out. In the table there are 190,000 or so clones, about 82% of which are singletons. Sequenced material: peripheral blood. The receptors originated from a man aged 60 to 75 with COVID-19, enrolled during active disease.

The chain recombines TRBV27 with TRBJ1-1, with TRBD1 identical over 7 bases. CDR1 and CDR2 (germline): MNHEY, SMNVEV (reference sequence). CDR3 length equals 14 residues. V was clipped by 2 bases and J by 8 bases; unmatched bases: 8. The CDR3 loop reads CASSLRQGRSEAFF. In nucleotides, the CDR3 is TGTGCCAGCAGTTTACGACAGGGCCGATCCGAAGCTTTCTTT.

This clone showed up just a few times. The rearrangement links TRBV5-5 to TRBJ2-2; a weak D match, TRBD1 (5 bases). This CDR3 comprises 14 residues. The germline V gene has CDR1 SGHKS and CDR2 YYEKEE (reference sequence). V dropped 0 bases and J dropped 5 bases, with 8 bases sitting between them. The CDR3 DNA sequence: TGTGCCAGCAGCTTGGGACAGACTACCGGGGAGCTGTTTTTT. As protein: CASSLGQTTGELFF.

The V gene is TRBV14, the J gene TRBJ2-3, with 7 positions matching TRBD1. The CDR3 has 17 amino acids. The V and J ends lost 5 bases and 3 bases, in that order; junction bases with no gene match: 14. Germline assignment: CDR1 SGHDN and CDR2 FVKESK. CDR3 sequence: CASSVSPRTGGTDTQYF. The CDR3 nucleotides read TGTGCCAGCAGCGTCTCCCCCCGGACAGGCGGGACAGATACGCAGTATTTT.

This clone was counted only a few times. Distinct nucleotide sequences in the sample also encode this CDR3. The rearrangement uses TRBV12-5 and TRBJ2-1; 10 bases agree with TRBD1. The CDR3 runs 14 residues. Germline V gives CDR1 LGHNT, CDR2 FRNRAP. The ends lost 7 bases at V and 4 bases at J; junction bases unmatched: 4. CDR3 DNA sequence: TGTGCTAGTGTTCCGGGACAGGGGTACAATGAGCAGTTCTTC. Its translation is CASVPGQGYNEQFF.

A few counts support this clone. The gene calls are TRBV6-5 and TRBJ2-2; 7 nucleotides match TRBD1. There are 14 residues in the CDR3. CDR1 and CDR2 from the germline V gene are MNHEY and SVGAGI. The V gene end was trimmed by 5 bases and the J gene end by 5 bases; junction bases not matched to a gene: 5. This chain's CDR3 is CASSNRGRTGELFF. As DNA, the CDR3 is TGTGCCAGCAGTAACAGGGGAAGGACCGGGGAGCTGTTTTTT.

This clone was seen just once. V usage is TRBV6-2 or TRBV6-3 and J usage is TRBJ1-1, with TRBD1 as a possible D gene (5 bases). In germline, CDR1 is MNHEY, CDR2 SVGEGT. V dropped 2 bases and J dropped 7 bases, with 8 bases sitting between them. The CDR3 loop spans 12 amino acids. The chain's CDR3 is CASSYSRVEAFF. Written as DNA, the CDR3 is TGTGCCAGCAGTTACAGCAGGGTTGAAGCTTTCTTT.

The gene calls are TRBV28 and TRBJ1-1, with a tentative D call TRBD1 (5 bases). The germline V gene has CDR1 MDHEN and CDR2 SYDVKM. Between the trimmed V and J ends, which lost 10 bases and 0 bases, there was a span of 12 bases. This CDR3 region has 13 residues. Here the CDR3 DNA reads TGTGCCACCACAGGAGCCATGAACACTGAAGCTTTCTTT. Translation gives CATTGAMNTEAFF.

The V and J genes are TRBV27 and TRBJ1-5; tentatively, D is TRBD1 (6 bases). CDR3 length: 16 residues. V was cut by 3 bases and J by 0 bases, with 12 bases left in between. In germline, CDR1 is MNHEY, CDR2 SMNVEV (reference sequence). CDR3 in amino acids: CASSLIGQFSNQPQHF. The CDR3 coding sequence is TGTGCCAGCAGTTTGATCGGACAGTTTAGCAATCAGCCCCAGCATTTT.

V usage is TRBV18 and J usage is TRBJ1-2; D not certain. This CDR3 comprises 13 residues. Germline V gene data show CDR1 as KGHSH and CDR2 as LQKENI. The V and J ends lost 6 bases and 8 bases respectively, with 16 bases between them. As DNA, the CDR3 is TGTGCCAGCTCTCGGACCCAAAGGGAGGGCTACACCTTC. Protein sequence: CASSRTQREGYTF. Drawing the rest from reference TRBV18 and TRBJ1-2, the complete variable domain is NAGVMQNPRHLVRRRGQEARLRCSPMKGHSHVYWYRQLPEEGLKFMVYLQKENIIDESGMPKERFSAEFPKEGPSILRIQQVVRGDSAAYFCASSRTQREGYTFGSGTRLTVV.

The rearrangement links TRBV9 to TRBJ2-2; no firm D call. Germline lookup yields CDR1 SGDLS and CDR2 YYNGEE. V lost 2 bases and J lost 4, with 12 bases in between. CDR3 size: 15 residues. This chain's CDR3 is CASSVGYAGTGELFF. CDR3 bases: TGTGCCAGCAGCGTTGGCTATGCAGGCACCGGGGAGCTGTTTTTT.

A note on this clone: The conserved final phenylalanine or tryptophan is absent from the CDR3, which likely points to a read error. Because the CDR3's place on the DNA is in doubt, the DNA is left out and the CDR3 is given as listed by TCRdb. The V and J genes are TRBV21-1 and TRBJ1-2; TRBD1 was called by the table and not checked on the DNA. TRBV21-1 is termed a pseudogene. The CDR3 is 10 residues long, counting both termini. The CDR3 is CASSPPGQAR.

The chain is built from TRBV19 and TRBJ2-2; D is unresolved. CDR3 length: 14 residues. The V end was cut by 6 bases, the J end by 5 bases, with 13 bases between. The V gene's germline CDR1 is LNHDA and CDR2 SQIVND (reference sequence). The CDR3 reads CASRLGRLTGELFF. Written as DNA, the CDR3 is TGTGCCAGTAGGCTAGGTAGATTGACCGGGGAGCTGTTTTTT.

V usage is TRBV7-2 and J usage is TRBJ1-1; TRBD1 might be the D (5 bases). Germline V gene lookup returns CDR1 SGHTA and CDR2 FQGNSA. This CDR3 has 12 amino acids. The V and J ends lost 5 bases and 1 base respectively, with 5 bases between them. CDR3 nucleotide sequence: TGTGCCAGCAGCCAGGGGAACACTGAAGCTTTCTTT. Translated: CASSQGNTEAFF.

The chain is built from TRBV27 and TRBJ1-5, with D possibly being TRBD1 (5 bases). The CDR3 spans 15 residues. The V end was cut by 4 bases, the J end by 4 bases, with 14 bases between. Looked up from germline, CDR1 is MNHEY and CDR2 is SMNVEV (reference sequence). The CDR3 spells CASSSATVLNQPQHF. The CDR3 DNA follows: TGTGCCAGCAGTTCCGCGACAGTCCTTAATCAGCCCCAGCATTTT.

This chain links TRBV19 with TRBJ1-2; TRBD1 aligns across 8 bases. V lost 6 bases to trimming and J lost 5 bases; unmatched junction nucleotides: 8. Looked up from germline, CDR1 is LNHDA and CDR2 is SQIVND (reference sequence). The CDR3 runs to 14 residues. CDR3 loop: CASRTDTGGYGYTF. The CDR3 bases are TGTGCCAGTAGAACTGACACAGGGGGATATGGCTACACCTTC.

The V gene is TRBV11-2, the J gene TRBJ2-6; 8 nucleotides line up with TRBD1. J lost 2 bases, V lost 1 base, and 4 bases had no gene match. This CDR3 spans 17 amino acids. From germline, CDR1 is SGHAT and CDR2 FQNNGV. CDR3 protein: CASSLGTGIPGANVLTF. The CDR3, as DNA: TGTGCCAGCAGCTTAGGGACAGGGATTCCTGGGGCCAACGTCCTGACTTTC.

The rearrangement joins TRBV18 to TRBJ1-5; tentative D call: TRBD1 (6 bases). The CDR3 is 14 residues long. V dropped 4 bases and J dropped 5 bases, with 12 bases sitting between them. Per germline, CDR1 KGHSH and CDR2 LQKENI. The DNA for the CDR3 is TGTGCCAGCTCACTGACAGGAATGGATCAGCCCCAGCATTTT. Protein sequence: CASSLTGMDQPQHF.

The genes are TRBV7-3 and TRBJ2-5, with D possibly being TRBD1 (5 bases). V was trimmed by 6 bases and J by 5 bases, leaving 7 bases between them. This CDR3 comprises 11 residues. Germline CDR1 reads SGHTA; CDR2 reads FQGTGA. The CDR3 is CASRQGETQYF. CDR3 DNA: TGTGCCAGCAGGCAGGGCGAGACCCAGTACTTC.

The chain is built from TRBV27 and TRBJ2-2, with TRBD1 as a possible D gene (5 bases). The CDR3 totals 16 residues. Trimming shortened V by 1 base and J by 0 bases, and 9 bases separated the two germline ends. The V gene's germline CDR1 is MNHEY and CDR2 SMNVEV (reference sequence). The DNA for the CDR3 is TGTGCCAGCAGTTTATTATCAGGGACGAACACCGGGGAGCTGTTTTTT. This codes for CASSLLSGTNTGELFF.

This clone was recorded once. The chain employs TRBV5-1 and TRBJ1-5; D perhaps matches TRBD1 (6 bases). V was cut by 0 bases and J by 5 bases, with 9 bases left in between. The length of the CDR3 is 14 residues. Germline V CDR1 and CDR2: SGHRS, YFSETQ. The CDR3 DNA reads as TGCGCCAGCAGCTTGGAGCCAGGGGATCAGCCCCAGCATTTT. As protein: CASSLEPGDQPQHF.